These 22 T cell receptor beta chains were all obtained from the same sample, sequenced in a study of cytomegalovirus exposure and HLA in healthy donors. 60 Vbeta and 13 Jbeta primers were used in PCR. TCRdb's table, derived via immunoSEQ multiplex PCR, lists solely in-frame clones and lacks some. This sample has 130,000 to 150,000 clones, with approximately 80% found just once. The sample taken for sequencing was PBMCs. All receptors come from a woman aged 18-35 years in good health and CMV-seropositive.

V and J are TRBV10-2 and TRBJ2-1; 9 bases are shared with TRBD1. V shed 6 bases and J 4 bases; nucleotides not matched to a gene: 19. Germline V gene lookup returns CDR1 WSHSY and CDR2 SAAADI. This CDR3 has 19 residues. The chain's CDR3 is CASRIPGQGKRGAYNEQFF. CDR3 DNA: TGCGCCAGCAGAATACCGGGACAGGGAAAGCGGGGAGCGTACAATGAGCAGTTCTTC.

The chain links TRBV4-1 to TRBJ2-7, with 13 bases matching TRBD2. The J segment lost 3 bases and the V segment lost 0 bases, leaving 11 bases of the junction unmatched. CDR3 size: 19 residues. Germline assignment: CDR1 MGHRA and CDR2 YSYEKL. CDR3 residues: CASSQDGLAGEPLGYEQYF. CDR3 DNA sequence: TGCGCCAGCAGCCAAGACGGACTAGCGGGGGAACCGTTAGGCTACGAGCAGTACTTC.

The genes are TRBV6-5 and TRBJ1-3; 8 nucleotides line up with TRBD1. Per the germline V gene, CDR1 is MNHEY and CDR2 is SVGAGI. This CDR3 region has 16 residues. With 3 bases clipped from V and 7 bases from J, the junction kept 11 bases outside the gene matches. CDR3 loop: CASSYSRTGKRNTIYF. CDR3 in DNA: TGTGCCAGCAGTTATTCTCGGACAGGGAAAAGGAACACCATATATTTT.

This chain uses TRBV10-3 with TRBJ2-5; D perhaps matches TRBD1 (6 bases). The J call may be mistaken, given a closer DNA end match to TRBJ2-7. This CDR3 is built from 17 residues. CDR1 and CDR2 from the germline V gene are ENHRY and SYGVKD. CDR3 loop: CAISERPPGTQSYEQYF. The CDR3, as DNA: TGTGCCATCAGTGAACGCCCCCCCGGGACACAGTCCTACGAGCAGTACTTC.

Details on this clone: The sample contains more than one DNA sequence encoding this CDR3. The chain's CDR3 is CAWSVGGASYNEQFF. The DNA for the CDR3 is TGTGCCTGGAGTGTAGGGGGGGCCTCCTACAATGAGCAGTTCTTC. V gene TRBV30 combines with J gene TRBJ2-1; tentative D call: TRBD2 (7 bases). CDR3 size: 15 residues. Germline values: CDR1 GTSNPN, CDR2 SVGIG (reference sequence). Trimming removed 0 bases at V and 0 bases at J, with 9 bases between.

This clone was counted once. The CDR3 is CSVDSDYGYTF. The CDR3 DNA is TGCAGCGTTGACAGCGACTATGGCTACACCTTC. J is TRBJ1-2 and V is TRBV29-1; unclear D gene. Trimming took off 3 bases at V and 3 bases at J, with 5 bases between the two ends. Germline lookup yields CDR1 SQVTM and CDR2 ANQGSEA. The CDR3 has 11 residues.

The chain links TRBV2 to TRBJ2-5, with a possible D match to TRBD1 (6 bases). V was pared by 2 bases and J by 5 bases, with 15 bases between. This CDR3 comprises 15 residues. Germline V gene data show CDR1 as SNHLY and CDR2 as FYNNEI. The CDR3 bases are TGTGCCAGCAGTGAAAGCGGACAGACCAGTGAGACCCAGTACTTC. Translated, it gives CASSESGQTSETQYF.

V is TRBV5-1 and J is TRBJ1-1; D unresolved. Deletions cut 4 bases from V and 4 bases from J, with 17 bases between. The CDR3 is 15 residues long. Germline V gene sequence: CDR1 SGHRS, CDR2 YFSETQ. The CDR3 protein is CASSILSGQSTEAFF. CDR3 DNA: TGCGCCAGCAGCATACTAAGCGGCCAGAGCACTGAAGCTTTCTTT.

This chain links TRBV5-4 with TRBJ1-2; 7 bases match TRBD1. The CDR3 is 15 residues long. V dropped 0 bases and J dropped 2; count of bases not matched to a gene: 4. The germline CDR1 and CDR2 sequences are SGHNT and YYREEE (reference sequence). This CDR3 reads CASSLGGQSNYGYTF. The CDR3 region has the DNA TGTGCCAGCAGCTTGGGGGGACAGTCGAACTATGGCTACACCTTC.

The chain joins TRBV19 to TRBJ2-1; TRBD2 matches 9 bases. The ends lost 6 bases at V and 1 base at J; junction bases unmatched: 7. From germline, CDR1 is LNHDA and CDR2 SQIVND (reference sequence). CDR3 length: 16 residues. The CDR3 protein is CASRPSGGYSYNEQFF. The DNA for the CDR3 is TGTGCCAGTAGACCAAGCGGGGGGTATTCCTACAATGAGCAGTTCTTC.

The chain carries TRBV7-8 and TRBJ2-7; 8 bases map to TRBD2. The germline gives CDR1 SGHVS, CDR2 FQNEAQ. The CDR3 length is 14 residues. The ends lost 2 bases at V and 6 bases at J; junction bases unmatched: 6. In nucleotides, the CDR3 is TGTGCCAGCAGCTTAACCGGGGGGGCCCGCGAGCAGTACTTC. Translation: CASSLTGGAREQYF.

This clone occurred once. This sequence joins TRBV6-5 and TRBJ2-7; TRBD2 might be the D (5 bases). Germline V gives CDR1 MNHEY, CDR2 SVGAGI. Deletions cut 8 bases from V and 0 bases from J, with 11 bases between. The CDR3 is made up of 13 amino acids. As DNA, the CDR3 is TGTGCCAGCGCGGAGGCCTTCTCCTACGAGCAGTACTTC. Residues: CASAEAFSYEQYF.

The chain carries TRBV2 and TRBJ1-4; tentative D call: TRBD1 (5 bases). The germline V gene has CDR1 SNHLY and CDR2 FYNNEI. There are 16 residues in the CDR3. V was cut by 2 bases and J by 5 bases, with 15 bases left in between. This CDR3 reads CASSEKRGLGNEKLFF. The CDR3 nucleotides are TGTGCCAGCAGTGAAAAACGGGGGTTGGGGAATGAAAAACTGTTTTTT.

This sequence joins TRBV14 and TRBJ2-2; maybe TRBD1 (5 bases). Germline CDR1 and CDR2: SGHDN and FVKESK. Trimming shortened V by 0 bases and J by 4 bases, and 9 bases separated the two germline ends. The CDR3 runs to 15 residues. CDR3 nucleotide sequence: TGTGCCAGCAGCCAAGAGGCAGGGCGCACCGGGGAGCTGTTTTTT. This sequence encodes CASSQEAGRTGELFF.

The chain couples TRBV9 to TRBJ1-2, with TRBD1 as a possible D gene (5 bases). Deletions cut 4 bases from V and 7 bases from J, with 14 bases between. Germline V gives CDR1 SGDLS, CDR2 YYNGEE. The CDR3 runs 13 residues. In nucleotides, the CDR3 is TGTGCCAGCAGCCCCTTTGGGGGGGTTGGCTACACCTTC. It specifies CASSPFGGVGYTF. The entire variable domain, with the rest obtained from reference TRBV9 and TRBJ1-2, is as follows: DSGVTQTPKHLITATGQRVTLRCSPRSGDLSVYWYQQSLDQGLQFLIQYYNGEERAKGNILERFSAQQFPDLHSELNLSSLELGDSALYFCASSPFGGVGYTFGSGTRLTVV.

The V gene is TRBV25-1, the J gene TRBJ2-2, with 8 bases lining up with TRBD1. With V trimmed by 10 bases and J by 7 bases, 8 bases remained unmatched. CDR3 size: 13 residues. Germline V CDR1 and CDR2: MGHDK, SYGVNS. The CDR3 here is CATTQGADGELFF. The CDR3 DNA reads TGTGCCACCACCCAGGGGGCGGACGGGGAGCTGTTTTTT.

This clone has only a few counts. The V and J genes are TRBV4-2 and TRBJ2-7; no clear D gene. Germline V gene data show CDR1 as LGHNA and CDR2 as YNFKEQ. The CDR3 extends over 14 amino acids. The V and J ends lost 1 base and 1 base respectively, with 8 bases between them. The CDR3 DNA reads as TGTGCCAGCAGCCAAGCTACGGTATCCTACGAGCAGTACTTC. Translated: CASSQATVSYEQYF.

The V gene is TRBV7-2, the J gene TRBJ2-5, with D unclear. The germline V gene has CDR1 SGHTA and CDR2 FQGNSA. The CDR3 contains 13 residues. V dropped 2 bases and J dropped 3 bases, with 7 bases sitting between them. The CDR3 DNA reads TGTGCCAGCAGCTTACGACACAAAGAGACCCAGTACTTC. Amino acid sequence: CASSLRHKETQYF.

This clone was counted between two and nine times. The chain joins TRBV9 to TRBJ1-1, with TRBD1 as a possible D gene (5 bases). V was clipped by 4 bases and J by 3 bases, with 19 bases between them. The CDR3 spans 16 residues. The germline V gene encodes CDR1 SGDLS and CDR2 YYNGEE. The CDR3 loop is CASSPPGGKVDTEAFF. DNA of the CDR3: TGTGCCAGCAGCCCACCGGGGGGTAAAGTGGACACTGAAGCTTTCTTT.

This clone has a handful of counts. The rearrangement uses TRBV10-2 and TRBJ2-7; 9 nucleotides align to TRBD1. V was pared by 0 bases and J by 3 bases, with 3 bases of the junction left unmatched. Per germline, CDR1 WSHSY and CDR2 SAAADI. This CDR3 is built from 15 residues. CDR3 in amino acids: CASSESRTGDYEQYF. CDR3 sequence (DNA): TGCGCCAGCAGTGAGTCGAGGACAGGGGACTACGAGCAGTACTTC.

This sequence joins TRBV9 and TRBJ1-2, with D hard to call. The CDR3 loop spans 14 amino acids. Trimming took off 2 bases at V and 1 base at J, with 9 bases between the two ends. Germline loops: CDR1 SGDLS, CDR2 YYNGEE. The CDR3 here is CASSVHRSNYGYTF. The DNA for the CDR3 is TGTGCCAGCAGCGTGCATAGGAGTAACTATGGCTACACCTTC.

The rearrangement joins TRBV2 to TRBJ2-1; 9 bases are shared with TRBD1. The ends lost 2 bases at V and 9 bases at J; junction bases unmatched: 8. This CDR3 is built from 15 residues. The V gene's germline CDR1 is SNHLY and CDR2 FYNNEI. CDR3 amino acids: CASSEPGQGIGEQFF. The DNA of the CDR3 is TGTGCCAGCAGTGAACCGGGACAGGGAATCGGTGAGCAGTTCTTC.